The source of this T cell receptor beta chain is a study of T cells in Graves' hyperthyroidism and ophthalmopathy. Study-wide context: Peripheral blood was collected at initial diagnosis, before any treatment.

CDR3 length: 15 residues. With 2 bases removed from V and 8 bases from J, the gap between germline ends came to 18 bases. Absence of ophthalmopathy progression within 18 months defined stable Graves' hyperthyroidism. Each patient was aged 18 to 65 and had newly diagnosed hyperthyroidism of under 2 months' duration. Every diagnosis used clinical symptoms, serum thyroxine and TRAb, thyroid ultrasound and orbital computed tomography. In its sample, this clonotype was seen many times. Amplified regions were TCR beta CDR3 sequences from RNA transcripts. An initial round of RT-PCR targeting the TCR CDR3 relied on the HTBI primer set. TCRdb analysed the multiplex PCR reads with MiXCR anew, one entry per CDR3 protein. The sample has under 550,000 distinct CDR3 sequences; roughly 13% are singletons.

Sequencing was carried out using blood. The chain combines TRBV12-3 or TRBV12-4 with TRBJ1-2, with D perhaps TRBD1 (5 bases). This TCR was sampled from a woman younger than 30 with Graves' hyperthyroidism. CDR3 sequence reads: CASSLYNGGPEGYTF. In DNA form, the CDR3 reads TGTGCCAGCAGTTTATATAACGGGGGTCCTGAAGGCTACACCTTC.